This entry lists 25 T cell receptor beta chains sequenced from one sample in a study of T cells in Graves' hyperthyroidism and ophthalmopathy. The source material, RNA transcripts, was used to amplify TCR beta CDR3 regions. Initially, a first-round RT-PCR of the TCR CDR3 employed the HTBI primer set. TCRdb fed the multiplex PCR reads into MiXCR, producing one record per CDR3 protein. The table has 350,000 or so distinct CDR3 sequences, approximately 22% seen once. Material: blood. Source of these receptors: a woman between 45 and 65 years old with Graves' hyperthyroidism.

There are a few counts of this clonotype. V is TRBV15 and J is TRBJ2-1; 9 bases line up with TRBD1. Germline values: CDR1 LNHNV, CDR2 YYDKDF (reference sequence). V lost 6 bases to trimming and J lost 4 bases; unmatched junction nucleotides: 7. The CDR3 has 15 amino acids. CDR3 sequence (DNA): TGTGCCACCAGGCCGGGACAGGGCTTATACAATGAGCAGTTCTTC. Protein sequence: CATRPGQGLYNEQFF. Based on the CDR3 plus reference TRBV15 and TRBJ2-1, the full variable domain is DAMVIQNPRYQVTQFGKPVTLSCSQTLNHNVMYWYQQKSSQAPKLLFHYYDKDFNNEADTPDNFQSRRPNTSFCFLDIRSPGLGDTAMYLCATRPGQGLYNEQFFGPGTRLTVL.

This clonotype was seen repeatedly, ten times or more. The chain recombines TRBV20-1 with TRBJ2-2; the D gene is possibly TRBD1 (5 bases). Trimming pared 2 bases from V and 6 bases from J, leaving 7 bases between. The CDR3 totals 12 residues. Looked up from germline, CDR1 is DFQATT and CDR2 is SNEGSKA (reference sequence). The CDR3 DNA is TGCAGTGCTAGACAGGGTGCCGGGGAGCTGTTTTTT. It translates to CSARQGAGELFF.

This chain joins TRBV5-1 and TRBJ1-6; the D gene is possibly TRBD1 (5 bases). Per the germline V gene, CDR1 is SGHRS and CDR2 is YFSETQ. V was clipped by 3 bases and J by 10 bases, with 14 bases between them. The CDR3 totals 14 residues. The CDR3 loop reads CASSSGTPGSPLHF. As DNA, the CDR3 is TGCGCCAGCAGCTCCGGGACCCCGGGATCACCCCTCCACTTT.

This clonotype was observed many times. The chain recombines TRBV7-8 with TRBJ2-7; TRBD1 aligns across 9 bases. CDR3 length: 16 residues. Germline assignment: CDR1 SGHVS and CDR2 FQNEAQ. Trimming at V came to 6 bases and at J to 3 bases, leaving 12 bases not matched to a gene. CDR3 DNA: TGTGCCAGCAGTCCCAAGGCCGGGACAGGGAACTACGAGCAGTACTTC. Translated: CASSPKAGTGNYEQYF.

This clonotype was counted many times. V is TRBV20-1 and J is TRBJ1-2; 8 nucleotides agree with TRBD1. This CDR3 is built from 14 residues. Germline V lookup: CDR1 DFQATT, CDR2 SNEGSKA (reference sequence). The V and J ends lost 1 base and 4 bases, in that order; junction bases with no gene match: 5. CDR3 sequence: CSARAGGRIYGYTF. The CDR3 DNA sequence: TGCAGTGCTAGAGCAGGGGGCAGAATCTATGGCTACACCTTC.

This clonotype was seen ten or more times. The chain carries TRBV12-3 or TRBV12-4 and TRBJ1-3; D gene ambiguous. Between the trimmed V and J ends, which lost 6 bases and 0 bases, there was a span of 9 bases. The CDR3 is 14 residues long. As DNA, the CDR3 is TGTGCCAGCAGCCCAAGGGACTCTGGAAACACCATATATTTT. Residues: CASSPRDSGNTIYF.

This clonotype was recorded many times. The chain joins TRBV13 to TRBJ2-1; D remains ambiguous. This CDR3 region has 16 residues. V was cut by 3 bases and J by 0 bases, with 12 bases left in between. CDR1 and CDR2 from the germline V gene are PRHDT and FYEKMQ (reference sequence). CDR3 coding DNA: TGTGCCAGCAGCTTGCTGGCGGTTTCCTCCTACAATGAGCAGTTCTTC. It is translated as CASSLLAVSSYNEQFF.

The V and J genes are TRBV13 and TRBJ2-7, with TRBD1 identical over 7 bases. V lost 5 bases, J lost 2 bases, and 6 bases stayed unmatched. The V gene's germline CDR1 is PRHDT and CDR2 FYEKMQ (reference sequence). The CDR3 sequence is 14 residues long. The CDR3 loop reads CASSPSGQTYEQYF. CDR3 DNA sequence: TGTGCCAGCAGCCCATCGGGACAGACCTACGAGCAGTACTTC.

This clonotype came up once. The genes are TRBV7-8 and TRBJ2-1; TRBD2 agrees at 8 bases. The CDR3 runs to 23 residues. Germline V lookup: CDR1 SGHVS, CDR2 FQNEAQ. J gave up 3 bases and V 5 bases, and 30 bases lay outside the gene matches. CDR3 region: CASSDPLSISGRTGTSFYNEQFF. The CDR3 nucleotides read TGTGCCAGCAGCGACCCTCTAAGTATAAGCGGGAGAACCGGGACATCGTTCTACAATGAGCAGTTCTTC.

This clonotype was counted ten times or more. This rearrangement joins TRBV20-1 to TRBJ2-2; 7 nucleotides agree with TRBD1. Germline values: CDR1 DFQATT, CDR2 SNEGSKA (reference sequence). Trimming took 6 bases from V and 7 from J; bases not matched to a gene: 8. The CDR3 sequence is 13 residues long. The CDR3: CSAKDRVGGELFF. DNA for the CDR3: TGCAGTGCCAAAGACAGGGTTGGCGGGGAGCTGTTTTTT.

This clonotype has ten or more counts. V gene TRBV28 combines with J gene TRBJ1-4; a weak D match, TRBD1 (6 bases). CDR1 MDHEN and CDR2 SYDVKM come from the germline V gene. The ends were cut back, 5 bases at V and 5 bases at J, with 12 bases in the middle. The length of the CDR3 is 14 residues. CDR3 bases: TGTGCCAGCAGTGCCGGGACAAGGAATGAAAAACTGTTTTTT. Translated, it gives CASSAGTRNEKLFF.

This clonotype has just a few counts. The CDR3 here is CASSYSNNQPQHF. CDR3 sequence (DNA): TGTGCCAGCAGTTACTCGAACAATCAGCCCCAGCATTTT. The V call is TRBV6-6, the J call TRBJ1-5, with D unclear. This CDR3 contains 13 residues. Germline V CDR1 and CDR2: MNHNY, SVGAGI (reference sequence). V lost 0 bases to trimming and J lost 3 bases, with 3 bases between them.

This clonotype turned up a few times. The V gene is TRBV7-9, the J gene TRBJ2-1; the match to TRBD1 covers 7 bases. This CDR3 region has 13 residues. Germline lookup yields CDR1 SEHNR and CDR2 FQNEAQ (reference sequence). The V gene end was trimmed by 0 bases and the J gene end by 13 bases; junction bases not matched to a gene: 6. CDR3 sequence reads: CASSLAAGQAQFF. CDR3 nucleotide sequence: TGTGCCAGCAGCTTAGCGGCAGGACAGGCCCAGTTCTTC. The full variable domain, rest sourced from reference TRBV7-9 and TRBJ2-1, is DTGVSQNPRHKITKRGQNVTFRCDPISEHNRLYWYRQTLGQGPEFLTYFQNEAQLEKSRLLSDRFSAERPKGSFSTLEIQRTEQGDSAMYLCASSLAAGQAQFFGPGTRLTVL.

This clonotype was recorded at least ten times. DNA for the CDR3: TGTGCCAGCAGTCAACCCCGGGGGGTGGAGGGAATTGAGACCCAGTACTTC. Protein product: CASSQPRGVEGIETQYF. The chain is built from TRBV27 and TRBJ2-5; 7 nucleotides agree with TRBD2. The CDR3 has 17 residues. Germline-derived CDR1 and CDR2 are MNHEY and SMNVEV (reference sequence). The ends lost 5 bases at V and 5 bases at J; junction bases unmatched: 17.

This clonotype was counted ten times or more. The chain recombines TRBV28 with TRBJ2-5; tentatively, D is TRBD2 (6 bases). CDR1 and CDR2 from the germline V gene are MDHEN and SYDVKM. The CDR3 covers 13 residues. Trimming shortened V by 6 bases and J by 11 bases, and 19 bases separated the two germline ends. In DNA form, the CDR3 reads TGTGCCAGCAGCCTTCTTAGCGGACCCGGACAGTACTTC. Translated, it gives CASSLLSGPGQYF.

This clonotype was seen more than once but under ten times. The rearrangement uses TRBV7-9 and TRBJ1-4; 11 bases line up with TRBD1. In germline, CDR1 is SEHNR, CDR2 FQNEAQ (reference sequence). This CDR3 comprises 16 residues. V gave up 3 bases and J gave up 4 bases; unmatched junction bases: 4. CDR3 loop: CASSFGQGAVNEKLFF. CDR3 in DNA: TGTGCCAGCAGCTTTGGACAGGGGGCAGTTAATGAAAAACTGTTTTTT.

This clonotype turned up a few times. This chain connects TRBV5-6 to TRBJ1-6; maybe TRBD1 (6 bases). V was shortened by 4 bases and J by 8 bases, with 16 bases between the two germline ends. The CDR3 runs 15 residues. CDR1 and CDR2 from the germline V gene are SGHDT and YYEEEE. In DNA form, the CDR3 reads TGTGCCAGCAGCAAGGCGGGAGGGGGACATTCACCCCTCCACTTT. It specifies CASSKAGGGHSPLHF. Combining the CDR3 with reference TRBV5-6 and TRBJ1-6 gives the whole variable domain DAGVTQSPTHLIKTRGQQVTLRCSPKSGHDTVSWYQQALGQGPQFIFQYYEEEERQRGNFPDRFSGHQFPNYSSELNVNALLLGDSALYLCASSKAGGGHSPLHFGNGTRLTVT.

This clonotype has only a few counts. This sequence joins TRBV7-6 and TRBJ2-1; D is unclear. CDR1 and CDR2 (germline): SGHVS, FNYEAQ. This CDR3 has 13 amino acids. The V end lost 5 bases, the J end lost 14 bases, and 19 bases lay between the germline ends. The CDR3 reads CASSPSPGFREFF. Written as DNA, the CDR3 is TGTGCCAGCAGCCCTTCCCCAGGTTTTAGAGAGTTCTTC.

This clonotype has only one observation. The junction does not match germline at one end; this may be a read error. The J gene is TRBJ2-2, the V gene TRBV10-3; 7 bases are a match to TRBD2. Germline V lookup: CDR1 ENHRY, CDR2 SYGVKD. This CDR3 spans 14 amino acids. The CDR3: CAMGRDSNTEELFF. CDR3 bases: TGTGCCATGGGGAGGGATAGCAACACCGAGGAGCTGTTTTTT.

This chain connects TRBV5-4 to TRBJ2-5; the D gene is possibly TRBD2 (6 bases). The CDR3 is 15 residues long. Trimming stripped 0 bases from V and 1 base from J, with 10 bases between. CDR1 is SGHNT and CDR2 is YYREEE in the germline V gene (reference sequence). The CDR3 loop is CASSLAGRSQETQYF. In nucleotides, the CDR3 is TGTGCCAGCAGCTTGGCCGGGAGAAGCCAAGAGACCCAGTACTTC. The full variable domain, its missing parts supplied by reference TRBV5-4 and TRBJ2-5, is ETGVTQSPTHLIKTRGQQVTLRCSSQSGHNTVSWYQQALGQGPQFIFQYYREEENGRGNFPPRFSGLQFPNYSSELNVNALELDDSALYLCASSLAGRSQETQYFGPGTRLLVL.

This clonotype has a count of ten or more. The rearrangement uses TRBV30 and TRBJ1-6, with D perhaps matching TRBD1 (5 bases). Germline V gives CDR1 GTSNPN, CDR2 SVGIG (reference sequence). This CDR3 spans 13 amino acids. With 4 bases removed from V and 6 bases from J, the gap between germline ends came to 10 bases. This CDR3 is CAWTGTLNSPLHF. CDR3 in DNA: TGTGCCTGGACCGGGACCCTTAATTCACCCCTCCACTTT. The full variable domain, its missing parts supplied by reference TRBV30 and TRBJ1-6, is SQTIHQWPATLVQPVGSPLSLECTVEGTSNPNLYWYRQAAGRGLQLLFYSVGIGQISSEVPQNLSASRPQDRQFILSSKKLLLSDSGFYLCAWTGTLNSPLHFGNGTRLTVT.

This clonotype has a count of ten or more. The chain links TRBV12-3 or TRBV12-4 to TRBJ2-2, with D uncertain. V lost 4 bases, J lost 2 bases, and 8 bases lay in between. This CDR3 is 14 amino acids long. The CDR3 sequence is CASSSYSNTGELFF. As DNA, the CDR3 is TGTGCCAGCAGTTCTTACAGCAACACCGGGGAGCTGTTTTTT.

The table lists this clonotype with many counts. The V gene is TRBV7-2, the J gene TRBJ2-7, with 10 bases that match TRBD2. Trimming took 2 bases from V and 6 from J; bases not matched to a gene: 10. This CDR3 has 16 residues. From germline, CDR1 is SGHTA and CDR2 FQGNSA. The CDR3 DNA reads as TGTGCCAGCAGCTTATTCGGGCTAGCGGGAGCCAGCGAGCAGTACTTC. This translates into CASSLFGLAGASEQYF.

As for this clonotype: This may arise from a read error, as a much more abundant clone is one base away. No conserved phenylalanine or tryptophan ends this CDR3, so it is likely a read error. This rearrangement joins TRBV18 to TRBJ2-7, with D perhaps matching TRBD1 (6 bases). The CDR3 is 14 residues long. The germline gives CDR1 KGHSH, CDR2 LQKENI. V was trimmed by 1 base and J by 2 bases, leaving 9 bases between them. The CDR3 spells CASSPQQGAYEQYL. The DNA of the CDR3 is TGTGCCAGCTCACCACAACAGGGAGCCTACGAGCAGTACCTC.

This clonotype was recorded many times. This chain uses TRBV12-3 or TRBV12-4 with TRBJ2-5; 9 nucleotides match TRBD1. The CDR3 consists of 16 residues. V lost 3 bases, J lost 4 bases, and 9 bases stayed unmatched. As DNA, the CDR3 is TGTGCCAGCAGTTTTATGGGGGGACAGGGTGGAGAGACCCAGTACTTC. As protein: CASSFMGGQGGETQYF.